This paragraph reports one T cell receptor (beta chain). The data were taken from a study of cytomegalovirus exposure and HLA in healthy donors. Study context: The same platform as the roughly 700 first-cohort repertoires was used for the 110 or so validation repertoires, a later analysis reported.

Germline CDR1 is LNHDA and CDR2 is SQIVND (reference sequence). The CDR3 has 15 residues. Trimming stripped 1 base from V and 0 bases from J, with 9 bases between. The repertoire was sequenced with immunoSEQ multiplex PCR; TCRdb's copy has only in-frame clones and lacks some. This table has some 98,000 clones, roughly 84% appearing once. Sequencing was carried out using PBMCs. The J gene is TRBJ1-1, the V gene TRBV19; D ambiguous. This TCR derives from a young man in good health and CMV-seropositive. Here the CDR3 DNA reads TGTGCCAGTAGTATAGGACACGAAATGAACACTGAAGCTTTCTTT. It yields the protein CASSIGHEMNTEAFF.